This TCR beta chain emerged from a study of T-cell reconstitution after alpha-beta-depleted transplantation in children. This sample's TCRbeta library carried unique molecular identifier barcodes. TCRdb reanalysed the PCR reads using MiXCR and keeps one entry per CDR3 protein. The data contain around 400,000 distinct CDR3 sequences, roughly a tenth of them seen just once; the ten biggest clones take up nearly 5.5%. Germline V lookup: CDR1 DFQATT, CDR2 SNEGSKA (reference sequence). The CDR3 runs 16 residues. V lost 3 bases and J lost 2, with 19 bases in between. This chain uses TRBV20-1 with TRBJ2-5; weak D call: TRBD2 (7 bases). This sequence originates from a human donor who donated a stem cell graft to a child with acute myeloid leukemia. This specimen was PBMCs from the stem cell graft donor, taken from the stem cell graft. In DNA form, the CDR3 reads TGCAGTGCTAGTACAAGTGGGAGGGGGGTACAAGAGACCCAGTACTTC. Translation: CSASTSGRGVQETQYF.